Listed below are T cell receptor beta chains from one sample, sequenced in a study of cytomegalovirus exposure and HLA in healthy donors. Method: immunoSEQ multiplex PCR; TCRdb's copy keeps in-frame clones and lacks some. The sample table sets out over 100,000 clones. The sequenced sample consisted of PBMCs. The receptors were gathered from a man aged 35-49 years in good health and CMV-seropositive. The CDR3 runs from the conserved cysteine through the conserved F or W. The D gene is left open where the match is weak.

>TRBD1|14|TRBJ1-3|TRBV28
CASSLTGRGNTIYF
TGTGCCAGCAGTTTGACAGGGCGAGGAAACACCATATATTTT
>TRBD1|13|TRBJ1-2|TRBV28
CASRVTGPRGYTF
TGTGCCAGCAGAGTGACAGGGCCCCGGGGCTACACCTTC
>NA|13|TRBJ2-3|TRBV5-4
CASSWTSTDTQYF
TGTGCCAGCAGCTGGACTAGCACAGATACGCAGTATTTT
>TRBD2|18|TRBJ2-2|TRBV14
CASSTGLASRGNTGELFF
TGTGCCAGCAGCACGGGACTAGCGAGTAGGGGGAACACCGGGGAGCTGTTTTTT
>NA|15|TRBJ2-3|TRBV28
CASSLSGARTDTQYF
TGTGCCAGCAGCCTTAGCGGAGCCCGCACAGATACGCAGTATTTT
>TRBD1|15|TRBJ2-2|TRBV7-7
CASSFRGRNTGELFF
TGTGCTAGCAGCTTCAGGGGGCGGAACACCGGGGAGCTGTTTTTT
>NA|11|TRBJ2-7|TRBV30
CAWTVGVEQYF
TGTGCCTGGACGGTAGGGGTCGAGCAGTACTTC
>NA|20|TRBJ2-6|TRBV19
CASSITLNYDSYSGANVLTF
TGTGCCAGTAGTATAACCCTTAACTACGACTCGTACTCTGGGGCCAACGTCCTGACTTTC
>TRBD2|15|TRBJ2-5|TRBV27
CASRMGLAGAETQYF
TGTGCCAGCAGAATGGGACTAGCGGGAGCTGAGACCCAGTACTTC
>NA|16|TRBJ2-1|TRBV4-1
CASSQHGSSSYNEQFF
TGCGCCAGCAGCCAACACGGGAGCAGCTCCTACAATGAGCAGTTCTTC
>NA|12|TRBJ2-1|TRBV29-1
CSVSGVYNEQFF
TGCAGCGTCTCAGGGGTCTACAATGAGCAGTTCTTC
>NA|13|TRBJ2-5|TRBV5-4
CASSFAGQETQYF
TGTGCCAGCAGCTTTGCCGGCCAAGAGACCCAGTACTTC
>TRBD1|12|TRBJ1-2|TRBV7-9
CAGDRGSYGYTF
TGTGCCGGGGACAGGGGATCCTATGGCTACACCTTC
>NA|16|TRBJ2-2|TRBV10-3
CAIGKVNRPNTGELFF
TGTGCCATCGGTAAGGTGAACAGGCCGAACACCGGGGAGCTGTTTTTT
>NA|15|TRBJ2-7|TRBV5-8
CASSPRRGLSYEQYF
TGTGCCAGCAGCCCCCGGCGGGGGCTGTCCTACGAGCAGTACTTC
>TRBD1|20|TRBJ1-5|TRBV15
CATSRTLRRTGVGSNQPQHF
TGTGCCACCAGCAGAACACTCCGGAGGACAGGAGTTGGTAGCAATCAGCCCCAGCATTTT
>NA|15|TRBJ1-1|TRBV2
CASSVYRAPRIEAFF
TGTGCCAGCAGTGTATACAGGGCCCCCCGTATAGAAGCTTTCTTT
>NA|14|TRBJ1-5|TRBV6-1
CASSPELGNQPQHF
TGTGCCAGCAGTCCAGAATTGGGCAATCAGCCCCAGCATTTT
>TRBD1|13|TRBJ1-5|TRBV7-3
CASSFTGGQPQHF
TGTGCCAGCAGCTTTACAGGGGGTCAGCCCCAGCATTTT
>NA|15|TRBJ1-1|TRBV9
CASSVVTGGGTEAFF
TGTGCCAGCAGCGTAGTCACGGGTGGGGGGACTGAAGCTTTCTTT